The rows below give T cell receptor beta chains drawn from one sample of a study of blood T cell repertoires in COVID-19. Sequenced by immunoSEQ multiplex PCR; TCRdb stores in-frame clones only, minus some. The repertoire includes 200,000 to 250,000 clones, about four fifths of them detected once, and under 4.5% sits in the top ten. The sequenced sample was peripheral blood. The receptors were gathered from a man between 45 and 60 years old with acute or convalescent COVID-19. CDR3s include the opening cysteine and the closing phenylalanine or tryptophan. A D gene is named only where the DNA matches it firmly. Size is omitted from some rows. Given values are once, few, many or a class for expanded clones.

j_gene | v_gene | d_gene | abundance | CDR3aa | CDR3nt
TRBJ2-7 | TRBV6-5 | TRBD2 | once | CASSYRAQSGRPEQYF | TGTGCCAGCAGTTACCGAGCTCAAAGCGGGAGACCCGAGCAGTACTTC
TRBJ1-1 | TRBV6-5 | NA | NA | CASSLTQAPYTEAFF | TGTGCCAGCAGTCTCACACAGGCACCCTACACTGAAGCTTTCTTT
TRBJ2-3 | TRBV29-1 | TRBD2 | NA | CSVTGTERELAGGISSTDTQYF | TGCAGCGTTACTGGGACAGAGCGCGAACTAGCGGGGGGAATCTCTAGCACAGATACGCAGTATTTT
TRBJ1-2 | TRBV30 | TRBD1 | few | CAWSRRGTGRYGYTF | TGTGCCTGGAGTAGAAGAGGGACAGGGCGCTATGGCTACACCTTC
TRBJ1-4 | TRBV7-9 | NA | NA | CASSFWGRTNEKLFF | TGTGCCAGCAGCTTCTGGGGGCGGACTAATGAAAAACTGTTTTTT
TRBJ2-1 | TRBV25-1 | NA | NA | CASSELGQRSNEQFF | TGTGCCAGCAGTGAATTGGGACAACGGAGCAATGAGCAGTTCTTC
TRBJ2-7 | TRBV18 | NA | NA | CASSPTYRDHYEQYF | TGTGCCAGCTCACCCACCTACAGGGACCACTACGAGCAGTACTTC
TRBJ1-6 | TRBV28 | NA | NA | CASSLLVGYNSPLHF | TGTGCCAGCAGTTTATTAGTCGGCTATAATTCACCCCTCCACTTT
TRBJ1-5 | TRBV28 | TRBD1 | NA | CASSPTGTDYNQPQHF | TGTGCCAGCAGTCCCACCGGGACAGACTACAATCAGCCCCAGCATTTT
TRBJ2-7 | TRBV28 | TRBD1 | once | CASSSAGDRAYEQYF | TGTGCCAGCAGTTCCGCCGGGGACAGAGCCTACGAGCAGTACTTC
TRBJ2-3 | TRBV11-1 | TRBD1 | NA | CASSLVGTGLPDTQYF | TGTGCCAGCAGCTTAGTTGGGACAGGGTTGCCAGATACGCAGTATTTT
TRBJ2-1 | TRBV4-1 | NA | NA | CASSQDRLKGDYNEQFF | TGCGCCAGCAGCCAAGATCGGCTTAAGGGGGACTACAATGAGCAGTTCTTC
TRBJ1-1 | TRBV10-3 | NA | NA | CAISEVEGVQAFF | TGTGCCATCAGTGAGGTGGAAGGGGTGCAAGCTTTCTTT
TRBJ1-5 | TRBV13 | TRBD1 | NA | CASSLGTGRPQHF | TGTGCCAGCAGCTTGGGGACAGGGCGGCCCCAGCATTTT
TRBJ2-1 | TRBV24-1 | TRBD1 | many | CATSGGTGWRDEQFF | TGTGCCACCAGTGGAGGGACAGGGTGGCGTGATGAGCAGTTCTTC
TRBJ2-3 | TRBV9 | NA | NA | CASSVSPGADTQYF | TGTGCCAGCAGCGTAAGCCCGGGGGCAGATACGCAGTATTTT
TRBJ1-2 | TRBV7-3 | NA | once | CASSLTAGNYGYTF | TGTGCCAGCAGCTTAACCGCGGGGAACTATGGCTACACCTTC
TRBJ2-3 | TRBV7-9 | TRBD2 | NA | CASRKAGGYTDTQYF | TGTGCCAGCAGAAAAGCGGGAGGGTACACAGATACGCAGTATTTT
TRBJ2-1 | TRBV12-5 | NA | NA | CASGWRDSYYNEQFF | TGTGCTAGTGGTTGGCGGGACAGTTACTACAATGAGCAGTTCTTC
TRBJ1-2 | TRBV6-4 | TRBD1 | NA | CASIVTDRSYGYTF | TGTGCCAGCATTGTAACGGACAGGAGCTATGGCTACACCTTC
TRBJ2-1 | TRBV28 | NA | NA | CASSLQTLGNEQFF | TGTGCCAGCAGCCTCCAAACTCTCGGCAATGAGCAGTTCTTC
TRBJ2-2 | TRBV19 | TRBD1 | NA | CASSLQGAGELFF | TGTGCCAGTAGTTTACAGGGGGCCGGGGAGCTGTTTTTT
TRBJ1-1 | TRBV6-4 | TRBD1 | NA | CASSSRGSAMNTEAFF | TGTGCCAGCAGCTCCAGGGGGTCGGCGATGAACACTGAAGCTTTCTTT
TRBJ2-3 | TRBV11-3 | TRBD1 | NA | CASSPRRQGTTDTQYF | TGTGCCAGCAGCCCCCGAAGACAGGGCACGACAGATACGCAGTATTTT
TRBJ1-4 | TRBV9 | NA | NA | CASSVRGRGLNEKLFF | TGTGCCAGCAGCGTTAGGGGAAGGGGCCTTAATGAAAAACTGTTTTTT
TRBJ2-1 | TRBV12-3/TRBV12-4 | NA | once | CASSRSGEQFF | TGTGCCAGCAGCCGAAGCGGAGAGCAGTTCTTC
TRBJ1-5 | TRBV7-9 | NA | few | CASSSTGTHENQPQHF | TGTGCCAGCAGCTCCACCGGGACACATGAAAATCAGCCCCAGCATTTT
TRBJ1-2 | TRBV7-9 | NA | NA | CASSLVQGGYGYTF | TGTGCCAGCAGCTTAGTGCAGGGCGGCTATGGCTACACCTTC
TRBJ1-1 | TRBV29-1 | NA | once | CSVQGGNTEAFF | TGCAGCGTTCAGGGCGGAAACACTGAAGCTTTCTTT
TRBJ2-3 | TRBV5-8 | NA | NA | CASSLARGGTDTQYF | TGTGCCAGCAGCTTGGCCAGGGGAGGGACAGATACGCAGTATTTT
TRBJ1-1 | TRBV30 | TRBD1 | NA | CAWSTGVDAFF | TGTGCCTGGAGTACAGGGGTGGACGCTTTCTTT
TRBJ1-4 | TRBV5-1 | NA | few | CASSLTGQTGEKLFF | TGCGCCAGCAGCTTGACAGGGCAGACGGGTGAAAAACTGTTTTTT
TRBJ1-4 | TRBV5-4 | TRBD1 | NA | CASSPQGVLNEKLFF | TGTGCCAGCAGCCCCCAGGGGGTGTTGAATGAAAAACTGTTTTTT
TRBJ2-4 | TRBV11-3 | TRBD1 | NA | CASSNRGTDRGKNIQYF | TGTGCCAGCAGCAACCGAGGGACGGACAGGGGCAAAAACATTCAGTACTTC
TRBJ2-5 | TRBV5-4 | TRBD2 | NA | CASSRSLLARQETQYF | TGTGCCAGCAGCCGCTCCCTACTAGCGCGTCAAGAGACCCAGTACTTC
TRBJ1-1 | TRBV12-3/TRBV12-4 | NA | NA | CATTRGERF | TGTGCCACCACCCGGGGGGAACGGTTT
TRBJ2-2 | TRBV6-5 | TRBD2 | NA | CASSISGGLTGELFF | TGTGCCAGCAGCATTAGCGGGGGGCTCACCGGGGAGCTGTTTTTT
TRBJ2-1 | TRBV2 | NA | few | CASSGDVVDWGLNEQFF | TGTGCCAGCAGTGGGGATGTAGTGGACTGGGGGCTGAATGAGCAGTTCTTC
TRBJ2-4 | TRBV3-1/TRBV3-2 | TRBD2 | NA | CASSQGQLAGVLAKNIQYF | TGTGCCAGCAGCCAAGGTCAACTAGCGGGGGTTCTAGCCAAAAACATTCAGTACTTC
TRBJ2-5 | TRBV5-1 | NA | NA | CASSLAGTTKETQYF | TGCGCCAGCAGCTTGGCCGGGACAACTAAAGAGACCCAGTACTTC
TRBJ1-2 | TRBV28 | TRBD1 | NA | CASSKTTTGSIYGYTF | TGTGCCAGCAGTAAAACAACGACAGGGAGTATCTATGGCTACACCTTC
TRBJ1-2 | TRBV25-1 | NA | NA | CASSGSNYGYTF | TGTGCCAGCAGTGGGAGCAACTATGGCTACACCTTC
TRBJ2-5 | TRBV10-3 | TRBD1 | NA | CAIRGGQGGETQYF | TGTGCCATCAGGGGGGGACAGGGCGGAGAGACCCAGTACTTC
TRBJ2-1 | TRBV9 | NA | NA | CASSVTAGASYNEQFF | TGTGCCAGCAGCGTTACCGCGGGGGCCTCCTACAATGAGCAGTTCTTC
TRBJ2-3 | TRBV30 | NA | NA | CAWSVFSGAGTDTQYF | TGTGCCTGGAGTGTATTTTCAGGGGCCGGTACAGATACGCAGTATTTT
TRBJ1-5 | TRBV4-1 | NA | once | CASSQGGGSTQPQHF | TGCGCCAGCAGCCAAGGAGGAGGGTCGACTCAGCCCCAGCATTTT